This T cell receptor beta chain was retrieved from a study of T cell repertoires in cytomegalovirus infection. Across the study: Indications of both CMV infection and matching HLA type were provided by public TCR beta signatures.

Germline CDR1 and CDR2: DFQATT and SNEGSKA (reference sequence). The ends lost 5 bases at V and 2 bases at J; junction bases unmatched: 11. This CDR3 comprises 15 residues. TCRdb ran MiXCR on the reads and lists one entry per CDR3 protein. The data show about 260,000 distinct CDR3 sequences, roughly 15% seen once. Notes on this clonotype: The antigen is unknown.

General study points: HLA-C-restricted CMV clonotypes gave the most frequent clonotype in two of eight donors.

The chain has TRBV20-1 and TRBJ1-2; 7 nucleotides line up with TRBD1. The sequenced material came from PBMCs. The TCR sequence derives from a human donor in good health (CMV status not recorded). Some clones in this sample may be carry-over from other donors' samples. CDR3 nucleotide sequence: TGCAGTGCTCTAAACCCGGGGACAGTCAACTATGGCTACACCTTC. This codes for CSALNPGTVNYGYTF.